The present entry profiles one T cell receptor (beta chain) with its context. Per the original data handling: For nucleated cells, counts were estimated from reference gene primer amplification. Data came from immunoSEQ multiplex PCR; TCRdb stores just in-frame clones and leaves some out. The V and J calls and clone size were taken over from that table, and D and trimming were inferred from the DNA. The sample includes fewer than 20,000 clones, about 80% seen only once; the top ten take around a third. With 3 bases removed from V and 3 bases from J, the gap between germline ends came to 9 bases. Germline loops: CDR1 SGHRS, CDR2 YFSETQ. CDR3 length: 13 residues. These data originate in a study of blood T cell repertoires in COVID-19. About the study: Acute and convalescent COVID-19 samples came from the United States, Italy and Spain. From T cells, B-cell-depleted T cells, or PBMCs came the material, which was cDNA or gDNA.

The genes are TRBV5-1 and TRBJ1-2; TRBD1 is a possible D gene (5 bases). Source material: peripheral blood. The source is a man in his 70s with active or convalescent COVID-19. The CDR3 DNA follows: TGCGCCAGCAGCTCAGGGTCTGACTATGGCTACACCTTC. It encodes CASSSGSDYGYTF.